The subject of this entry is one TCR beta chain. In the authors' workflow: Reference gene primers were amplified, and this amplification served to estimate nucleated cell counts. Method: immunoSEQ multiplex PCR; TCRdb's copy keeps in-frame clones and lacks some. V and J calls and clone size are given by that table; D and trimming were obtained from the DNA. The sample has 99,000 or so clones; about four fifths are singletons. The data originate from a study of blood T cell repertoires in COVID-19. The overall study: Sites in the United States, Italy and Spain provided acute and convalescent COVID-19 samples. PBMCs, B-cell-depleted T cells, or T cells provided the cDNA or gDNA that made up the material.

J lost 1 base, V lost 9 bases, and 12 bases had no gene match. Germline CDR1 is ENHRY and CDR2 is SYGVKD. The CDR3 has 16 residues. The sequence derives from a woman aged 70-85 years with acute or convalescent COVID-19. Sequenced material: peripheral blood. V and J are TRBV10-3 and TRBJ1-2, with 9 bases aligning to TRBD1. CDR3 loop: CAITPTGGPGNYGYTF. Written as DNA, the CDR3 is TGTGCCATTACACCGACAGGGGGGCCTGGTAACTATGGCTACACCTTC.